Below, 22 T cell receptor beta chains from the same sample are listed, as sequenced in a study of blood T cell repertoires in COVID-19. Produced via immunoSEQ multiplex PCR; TCRdb's table is partial and in-frame only. The repertoire holds 55,000 to 90,000 clones, with more than 65% as singletons. Input material: peripheral blood. The source of these receptors is a woman aged 55 to 70 with acute or convalescent COVID-19.

The chain has TRBV6-5 and TRBJ1-1, with D possibly TRBD1 on 5 matching bases. There are 15 residues in the CDR3. CDR1 is MNHEY and CDR2 is SVGAGI in the germline V gene. The V end was cut by 0 bases, the J end by 4 bases, with 12 bases between. The CDR3 spells CASSYSNNGATEAFF. As DNA, the CDR3 is TGTGCCAGCAGTTACTCGAATAATGGGGCCACTGAAGCTTTCTTT.

J is TRBJ2-3 and V is TRBV7-2; 10 bases match TRBD2. Trimming took 5 bases from V and 4 from J; bases not matched to a gene: 9. CDR3 size: 16 residues. CDR1 SGHTA and CDR2 FQGNSA come from the germline V gene. The chain's CDR3 is CASSTRAGGLADTQYF. The CDR3 nucleotides are TGTGCCAGCAGCACGCGAGCGGGGGGGCTGGCAGATACGCAGTATTTT.

The table lists this clone with a few counts. The chain is built from TRBV29-1 and TRBJ2-1; TRBD1 aligns across 8 bases. The trim removed 7 bases at V and 1 base at J, leaving 6 bases unmatched. The CDR3 has 14 amino acids. The germline V gene has CDR1 SQVTM and CDR2 ANQGSEA. CDR3 nucleotides: TGCAGCGCTGGACAGGGAATTTCCTACAATGAGCAGTTCTTC. Amino acid sequence: CSAGQGISYNEQFF.

V is TRBV6-2 or TRBV6-3 and J is TRBJ1-4, with 9 bases identical to TRBD1. CDR1 is MNHEY and CDR2 is SVGEGT in the germline V gene. The CDR3 loop spans 15 amino acids. V lost 6 bases, J lost 8 bases, and 10 bases stayed unmatched. The CDR3 bases are TGTGCCAGCAGCCCGCGGACAGGGGTGGGAGAAAAACTGTTTTTT. Protein sequence: CASSPRTGVGEKLFF.

The chain recombines TRBV11-3 with TRBJ1-1, with no clear D. The CDR3 consists of 15 residues. CDR1 SGHNT and CDR2 YENEEA come from the germline V gene. V gave up 1 base and J gave up 7 bases, with 16 bases separating them. Here the CDR3 reads CASSLGPGRDSEAFF. The CDR3 nucleotides are TGTGCCAGCAGCTTAGGGCCGGGGAGGGATAGTGAAGCTTTCTTT.

This chain joins TRBV3-1 (or the pseudogene TRBV3-2) and TRBJ1-4, with 8 bases fitting TRBD1. CDR1 is LGHDT and CDR2 is YNNKEL in the germline V gene (reference sequence). V trimming: 5 bases; J trimming: 7 bases; junction bases outside the gene matches: 6. This CDR3 region has 14 residues. The CDR3 DNA sequence: TGTGCCAGCAGCTTAACAGGGGGTTTTGAAAAACTGTTTTTT. Amino acid sequence: CASSLTGGFEKLFF.

The chain links TRBV10-3 to TRBJ2-1, with TRBD1 identical over 7 bases. The CDR3 is 12 amino acids. Germline values: CDR1 ENHRY, CDR2 SYGVKD. V dropped 10 bases and J dropped 5; count of bases not matched to a gene: 5. For the CDR3, the DNA is TGTGCCACCGGGACAGCAAACAATGAGCAGTTCTTC. Amino acid sequence: CATGTANNEQFF.

The chain recombines TRBV3-1 (or the pseudogene TRBV3-2) with TRBJ2-7, with D possibly TRBD2 on 5 matching bases. V gave up 0 bases and J gave up 0 bases, with 12 bases separating them. CDR3 length equals 16 residues. Germline V gene data show CDR1 as LGHDT and CDR2 as YNNKEL (reference sequence). Written as DNA, the CDR3 is TGTGCCAGCAGCCAAGAGGGCGGGTATGGCTCCTACGAGCAGTACTTC. Residues: CASSQEGGYGSYEQYF.

The V and J genes are TRBV2 and TRBJ1-1; D ambiguous. From germline, CDR1 is SNHLY and CDR2 FYNNEI. Trimming shortened V by 2 bases and J by 1 base, and 8 bases separated the two germline ends. CDR3 length: 14 residues. The CDR3 DNA reads TGTGCCAGCAGTGAATTCGACAAGAACACTGAAGCTTTCTTT. It is translated as CASSEFDKNTEAFF.

V is TRBV24-1 and J is TRBJ1-2; 9 positions match TRBD1. V gave up 6 bases and J gave up 8 bases; unmatched junction bases: 12. Germline loops: CDR1 KGHDR, CDR2 SFDVKD. The CDR3 runs 15 residues. The CDR3 sequence: CATSFIRDRVRGYTF. The CDR3 DNA follows: TGTGCCACCAGTTTTATCCGGGACAGGGTTCGAGGCTACACCTTC.

DNA for the CDR3: TGCAGTGCTCACAGGGAAGAGACCCAGTACTTC. Protein sequence: CSAHREETQYF. This sequence joins TRBV20-1 and TRBJ2-5; TRBD1 might be the D (6 bases). Germline-derived CDR1 and CDR2 are DFQATT and SNEGSKA (reference sequence). There are 11 residues in the CDR3. V lost 5 bases and J 3 bases, leaving 7 bases between the germline ends.

The chain joins TRBV7-9 to TRBJ2-5; 9 nucleotides line up with TRBD2. The CDR3 length is 14 residues. J was trimmed by 2 bases and V by 6 bases; bases with no gene match: 4. In germline, CDR1 is SEHNR, CDR2 FQNEAQ (reference sequence). The CDR3 loop is CASSTTSGQETQYF. The CDR3 coding sequence is TGTGCCAGCAGTACCACTAGCGGGCAAGAGACCCAGTACTTC.

For this clone: An end of the junction differs from the germline gene, which may be a read error. This chain uses TRBV6-1 with TRBJ2-7, with D possibly matching TRBD2 (6 bases). Germline CDR1 MNHNS, CDR2 SASEGT. CDR3 length: 16 amino acids. The CDR3 reads CASREEAGTYSYEQYF. In DNA form, the CDR3 reads TGTGCCAGCAGGGAAGAGGCCGGGACTTACTCCTACGAGCAGTACTTC.

The chain links TRBV6-1 to TRBJ2-7; D unresolved. Germline assignment: CDR1 MNHNS and CDR2 SASEGT. This CDR3 is 13 amino acids long. The ends were cut back, 3 bases at V and 3 bases at J, with 9 bases in the middle. The CDR3 bases are TGTGCCAGCAGTGAGGGCTTCTACTACGAGCAGTACTTC. Translation gives CASSEGFYYEQYF.

This chain connects TRBV18 to TRBJ2-6; 8 bases line up with TRBD1. The CDR3 is 17 residues long. Germline values: CDR1 KGHSH, CDR2 LQKENI. V gave up 4 bases and J gave up 1 base; unmatched junction bases: 6. CDR3 bases: TGTGCCAGCTCACTCGACAGGGGTATATCTGGGGCCAACGTCCTGACTTTC. Translating it yields CASSLDRGISGANVLTF.

The chain uses TRBV6-2 or TRBV6-3 and TRBJ2-4; 11 nucleotides line up with TRBD1. Germline loops: CDR1 MNHEY, CDR2 SVGEGT. J was trimmed by 0 bases and V by 2 bases; bases with no gene match: 9. The CDR3 totals 19 residues. In DNA form, the CDR3 reads TGTGCCAGCAGTTACAATGCGGACAGGGGGCCGGTAGCCAAAAACATTCAGTACTTC. Translating it yields CASSYNADRGPVAKNIQYF.

This clone was recorded a few times. V gene TRBV5-1 combines with J gene TRBJ2-7; D unresolved. Germline CDR1 reads SGHRS; CDR2 reads YFSETQ. V was cut by 0 bases and J by 1 base, with 14 bases left in between. This CDR3 has 16 residues. CDR3 amino acids: CASSLVLRRYSYEQYF. Written as DNA, the CDR3 is TGCGCCAGCAGCTTGGTTCTTCGGCGGTATTCCTACGAGCAGTACTTC.

The gene calls are TRBV6-5 and TRBJ2-2; 7 bases are shared with TRBD1. The CDR3 loop spans 15 amino acids. V was clipped by 4 bases and J by 4 bases; unmatched bases: 6. Germline loops: CDR1 MNHEY, CDR2 SVGAGI. DNA of the CDR3: TGTGCCAGCAGTTTTGGACAGGAGCTCACCGGGGAGCTGTTTTTT. Protein: CASSFGQELTGELFF.

The gene calls are TRBV5-4 and TRBJ2-3, with a tentative D call TRBD2 (6 bases). The CDR3 is 14 amino acids. V lost 6 bases and J lost 4, with 15 bases in between. Germline values: CDR1 SGHNT, CDR2 YYREEE (reference sequence). The CDR3 nucleotides read TGTGCCAGCACCTCGACTAGTTTGCCAGATACGCAGTATTTT. Translated, it gives CASTSTSLPDTQYF.

This clone was counted once. The V and J genes are TRBV6-1 and TRBJ2-6, with TRBD1 matching 9 bases. Germline V CDR1 and CDR2: MNHNS, SASEGT. Unmatched junction bases numbered 12, after V lost 4 bases and J lost 5 bases. The CDR3 runs 18 residues. This CDR3 is CASSGLTGTGTWANVLTF. The CDR3 DNA reads as TGTGCCAGCAGTGGACTAACCGGGACAGGGACCTGGGCCAACGTCCTGACTTTC.

The chain couples TRBV4-1 to TRBJ1-2; TRBD1 is a possible D gene (5 bases). Germline CDR1 is MGHRA and CDR2 is YSYEKL. V lost 0 bases, J lost 7 bases, and 12 bases lay in between. There are 14 residues in the CDR3. In nucleotides, the CDR3 is TGCGCCAGCAGCCAAGATCAAAGGGGTGGTGGCTACACCTTC. This translates into CASSQDQRGGGYTF.

The chain carries TRBV5-6 and TRBJ1-6, with TRBD1 matching 7 bases. Germline-derived CDR1 and CDR2 are SGHDT and YYEEEE. J was trimmed by 4 bases and V by 4 bases; bases with no gene match: 2. This CDR3 region has 14 residues. CDR3 nucleotide sequence: TGTGCCAGCAGCCGGGACAGATATAATTCACCCCTCCACTTT. Its protein is CASSRDRYNSPLHF.